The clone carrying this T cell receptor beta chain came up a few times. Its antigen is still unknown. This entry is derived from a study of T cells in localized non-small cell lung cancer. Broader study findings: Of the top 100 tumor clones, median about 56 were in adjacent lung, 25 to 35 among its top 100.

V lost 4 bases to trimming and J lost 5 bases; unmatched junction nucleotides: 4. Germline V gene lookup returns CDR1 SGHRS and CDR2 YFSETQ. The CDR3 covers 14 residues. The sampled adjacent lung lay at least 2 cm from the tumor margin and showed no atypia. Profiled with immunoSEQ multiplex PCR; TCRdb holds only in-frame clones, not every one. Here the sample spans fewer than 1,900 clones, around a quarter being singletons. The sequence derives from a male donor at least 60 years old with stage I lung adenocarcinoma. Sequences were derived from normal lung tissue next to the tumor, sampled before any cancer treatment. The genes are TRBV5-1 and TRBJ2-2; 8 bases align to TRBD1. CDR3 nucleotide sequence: TGCGCCAGCAGCGTGGGACAGGTGACCGGGGAGCTGTTTTTT. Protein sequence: CASSVGQVTGELFF.